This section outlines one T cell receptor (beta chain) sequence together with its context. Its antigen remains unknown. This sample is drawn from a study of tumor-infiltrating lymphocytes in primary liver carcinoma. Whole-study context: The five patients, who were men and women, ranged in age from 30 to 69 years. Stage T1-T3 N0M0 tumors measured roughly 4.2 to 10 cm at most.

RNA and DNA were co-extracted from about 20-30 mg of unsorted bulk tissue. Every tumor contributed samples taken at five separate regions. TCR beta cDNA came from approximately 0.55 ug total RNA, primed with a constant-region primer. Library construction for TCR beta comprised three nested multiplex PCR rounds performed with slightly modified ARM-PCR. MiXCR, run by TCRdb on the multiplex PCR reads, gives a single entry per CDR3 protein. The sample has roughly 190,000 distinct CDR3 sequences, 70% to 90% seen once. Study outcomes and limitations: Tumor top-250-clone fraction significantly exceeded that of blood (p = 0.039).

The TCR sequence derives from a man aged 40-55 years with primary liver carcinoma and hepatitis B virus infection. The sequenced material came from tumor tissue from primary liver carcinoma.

The CDR3 sequence is CASGPGGYEYYF. The CDR3 region has the DNA TGTGCCAGCGGTCCCGGGGGCTACGAGTACTACTTC. The rearrangement uses TRBV11-2 and TRBJ2-7, with D possibly called TRBD1 or TRBD2 (6 bases each). The V and J ends lost 8 bases and 13 bases respectively, with 21 bases between them. Germline loops: CDR1 SGHAT, CDR2 FQNNGV. This CDR3 comprises 12 residues.